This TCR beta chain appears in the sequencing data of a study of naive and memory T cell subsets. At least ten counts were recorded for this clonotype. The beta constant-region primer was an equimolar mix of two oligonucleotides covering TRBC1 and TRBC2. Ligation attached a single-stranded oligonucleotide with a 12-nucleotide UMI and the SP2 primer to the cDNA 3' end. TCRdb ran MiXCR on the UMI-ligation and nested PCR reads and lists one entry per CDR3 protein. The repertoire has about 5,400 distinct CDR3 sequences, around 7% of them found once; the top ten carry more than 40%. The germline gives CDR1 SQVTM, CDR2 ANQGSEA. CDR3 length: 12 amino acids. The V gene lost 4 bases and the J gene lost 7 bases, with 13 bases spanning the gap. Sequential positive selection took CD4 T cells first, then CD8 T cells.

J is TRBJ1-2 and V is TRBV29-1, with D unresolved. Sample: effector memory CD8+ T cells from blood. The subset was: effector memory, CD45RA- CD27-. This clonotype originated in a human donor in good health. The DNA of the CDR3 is TGCAGCGTTGTAGGTGACTCTCTTGGCTACACCTTC. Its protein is CSVVGDSLGYTF.